Below are 18 T cell receptor beta chains sequenced from a single sample in a study of cytomegalovirus exposure and HLA in healthy donors. Researchers ran the PCR with 60 Vbeta and 13 Jbeta primers. The method was immunoSEQ multiplex PCR; TCRdb's version includes in-frame clones alone and lacks a portion of them. The sample lists approximately 93,000 clones, 79% occurring once. Sequenced: PBMCs. Receptors originate from a woman aged 40 to 49 in good health and CMV-seronegative.

This clone has just a few counts. The chain recombines TRBV4-3 with TRBJ1-2; 7 positions match TRBD1. The junction had 7 bases not matched to a gene; V was cut back by 4 bases and J by 2 bases. CDR3 length: 15 amino acids. The germline gives CDR1 LGHNA, CDR2 YSLEER. As DNA, the CDR3 is TGCGCCAGCAGCCCCAAATCGACAGGGAACTATGGCTACACCTTC. It encodes CASSPKSTGNYGYTF.

Only a few counts were recorded for this clone. The chain uses TRBV7-3 and TRBJ2-6; no definite D call. This CDR3 contains 13 residues. Looked up from germline, CDR1 is SGHTA and CDR2 is FQGTGA. V lost 5 bases, J lost 7 bases, and 9 bases lay in between. CDR3 loop: CASSPPRANVLTF. The CDR3 bases are TGTGCCAGCAGCCCCCCTAGAGCCAACGTCCTGACTTTC.

Details on this clone: The junction departs from the called germline gene at one end, perhaps through a read error. The chain joins TRBV7-8 to TRBJ1-5; D unclear. The germline V gene has CDR1 SGHVS and CDR2 FQNEAQ. The CDR3 length is 20 residues. The DNA of the CDR3 is TGTGCCAGCAGCCCGTCTTCTAGTCTAACCGCGGGTTATAGCAATCAGCCCCAGAATTTT. Amino acids: CASSPSSSLTAGYSNQPQNF.

The rearrangement joins TRBV5-1 to TRBJ1-6; D remains unclear. The germline V gene encodes CDR1 SGHRS and CDR2 YFSETQ. V shed 0 bases and J shed 15 bases, with 16 bases lying between them. The CDR3 has 14 amino acids. CDR3 protein: CASSLEVGGSVLHF. The CDR3 DNA follows: TGCGCCAGCAGCTTGGAAGTGGGAGGGTCGGTCCTCCACTTT.

This clone has more than one count but fewer than ten. V usage is TRBV6-5 and J usage is TRBJ1-4; maybe TRBD1 (6 bases). Deletions cut 11 bases from V and 5 bases from J, with 18 bases between. CDR3 length: 14 residues. The germline gives CDR1 MNHEY, CDR2 SVGAGI. The CDR3: CAAGGAGVNEKLFF. CDR3 sequence (DNA): TGTGCCGCTGGGGGGGCAGGGGTAAATGAAAAACTGTTTTTT.

In this sample, this clone turned up once. V usage is TRBV5-1 and J usage is TRBJ1-2; TRBD1 is a possible D gene (5 bases). This CDR3 has 16 residues. V lost 4 bases and J 8 bases, leaving 24 bases between the germline ends. Germline values: CDR1 SGHRS, CDR2 YFSETQ. CDR3 sequence (DNA): TGCGCCAGCAGCCTCCAAGGGGAGGAGGCTCTTATGGGCTACACCTTC. Protein product: CASSLQGEEALMGYTF. The entire variable domain, with the rest obtained from reference TRBV5-1 and TRBJ1-2, is as follows: KAGVTQTPRYLIKTRGQQVTLSCSPISGHRSVSWYQQTPGQGLQFLFEYFSETQRNKGNFPGRFSGRQFSNSRSEMNVSTLELGDSALYLCASSLQGEEALMGYTFGSGTRLTVV.

CDR3 nucleotide sequence: TGCGCCAGCAGCCAAGAATGGGCCCCGACAGGGGTAGAGGGCTACACCTTC. Amino acid sequence: CASSQEWAPTGVEGYTF. The chain combines TRBV4-1 with TRBJ1-2; 8 bases are a match to TRBD1. The germline V gene has CDR1 MGHRA and CDR2 YSYEKL. CDR3 length: 17 amino acids. The trim removed 0 bases at V and 8 bases at J, leaving 14 bases unmatched.

About this clone itself: The junction shows a germline mismatch at one end, possibly a read error. This chain joins TRBV25-1 and TRBJ1-2; 7 nucleotides align to TRBD1. CDR1 MGHDK and CDR2 SYGVNS come from the germline V gene. This CDR3 spans 16 amino acids. The CDR3: CASSEYGTGENYGYPF. The CDR3 DNA is TGTGCCAGCAGTGAATATGGTACAGGGGAGAACTATGGCTACCCCTTC.

This clone is a singleton in its sample. This chain links TRBV7-8 with TRBJ2-7; TRBD2 might be the D (5 bases). Germline V gene data show CDR1 as SGHVS and CDR2 as FQNEAQ. The CDR3 is 14 amino acids. V gave up 5 bases and J gave up 4 bases, with 15 bases separating them. The CDR3 sequence is CASSIEDWGYEQYF. For the CDR3, the DNA is TGTGCCAGCAGCATAGAGGACTGGGGTTACGAGCAGTACTTC.

The chain is built from TRBV27 and TRBJ1-6; D might be TRBD1 (5 bases). This CDR3 is built from 17 residues. Germline values: CDR1 MNHEY, CDR2 SMNVEV (reference sequence). The V end lost 1 base, the J end lost 5 bases, and 15 bases lay between the germline ends. CDR3 coding DNA: TGTGCCAGCAGTTTATGGGGCCGTGAGTTGAATAATTCACCCCTCCACTTT. Translation: CASSLWGRELNNSPLHF.

This clone occurred once. The chain joins TRBV7-3 to TRBJ1-4; the D is unclear. Germline lookup yields CDR1 SGHTA and CDR2 FQGTGA. V lost 5 bases, J lost 5 bases, and 12 bases lay in between. There are 14 residues in the CDR3. CDR3 in amino acids: CASSPSPGNEKLFF. CDR3 DNA sequence: TGTGCCAGCAGCCCGAGTCCGGGGAATGAAAAACTGTTTTTT.

This clone occurred a few times. The chain uses TRBV6-1 and TRBJ1-1; TRBD1 aligns across 7 bases. CDR3 length: 15 amino acids. V gave up 3 bases and J gave up 1 base; unmatched junction bases: 5. The germline CDR1 and CDR2 sequences are MNHNS and SASEGT. The CDR3 nucleotides read TGTGCCAGCAGTGATTGGACAGGTCCGAACACTGAAGCTTTCTTT. This translates into CASSDWTGPNTEAFF.

The J gene is TRBJ2-5, the V gene TRBV29-1, with TRBD1 as a possible D gene (6 bases). The CDR3 loop spans 14 amino acids. Deletions cut 3 bases from V and 3 bases from J, with 14 bases between. The germline V gene encodes CDR1 SQVTM and CDR2 ANQGSEA. Written as DNA, the CDR3 is TGCAGCGTTGATTTGGGCAGGGGAAAAGAGACCCAGTACTTC. It codes for CSVDLGRGKETQYF.

The J gene is TRBJ2-7, the V gene TRBV5-1, with TRBD1 matching over 7 bases. The CDR3 covers 13 residues. The germline V gene has CDR1 SGHRS and CDR2 YFSETQ. The junction had 1 base not matched to a gene; V was cut back by 2 bases and J by 2 bases. The CDR3 DNA reads TGCGCCAGCAGCTTCGACAGGGCCTACGAGCAGTACTTC. This encodes CASSFDRAYEQYF.

The chain has TRBV27 and TRBJ1-2; D possibly corresponds to TRBD1 (5 bases). Trimming cost V 6 bases and J 8 bases, with 19 bases left between them. The CDR3 is 14 amino acids. Germline loops: CDR1 MNHEY, CDR2 SMNVEV (reference sequence). The CDR3 nucleotides read TGTGCCAGCAGACCCACGGGAGGGGAGCGGGGCTACACCTTC. Protein product: CASRPTGGERGYTF.

This clone has just one count. The rearrangement joins TRBV19 to TRBJ2-1, with 10 nucleotides matching TRBD2. This CDR3 has 14 residues. The ends lost 4 bases at V and 6 bases at J; junction bases unmatched: 3. Germline V gives CDR1 LNHDA, CDR2 SQIVND (reference sequence). As DNA, the CDR3 is TGTGCCAGTAGTACGCTAGCGGGGGTCAATGAGCAGTTCTTC. This translates into CASSTLAGVNEQFF.

This chain joins TRBV2 and TRBJ2-7, with a tentative D call TRBD2 (6 bases). The germline CDR1 and CDR2 sequences are SNHLY and FYNNEI. Trimming stripped 3 bases from V and 11 bases from J, with 11 bases between. CDR3 length equals 11 residues. This chain's CDR3 is CASSDGGIEYF. The CDR3 nucleotides read TGTGCCAGCAGTGACGGCGGGATTGAGTACTTC.

This clone appeared a single time. Here the CDR3 DNA reads TGTGCCAGCAGCTTTCAGGGGGCGTCAGGCACCGGGGAGCTGTTTTTT. Translation: CASSFQGASGTGELFF. This sequence joins TRBV5-6 and TRBJ2-2, with 8 bases matching TRBD1. Trimming took 2 bases from V and 4 from J; bases not matched to a gene: 7. The V gene's germline CDR1 is SGHDT and CDR2 YYEEEE. This CDR3 is 16 amino acids long.